This T cell receptor beta chain was observed in a study of blood T cell repertoires in COVID-19. Study summary: Sources were T cells, B-cell-depleted T cells, or PBMCs; the material itself was cDNA or gDNA.

Libraries were prepared by immunoSEQ multiplex PCR; TCRdb keeps only in-frame clonotypes and omits some of them. Of about 670,000 clones in the sample, 80% to 90% were seen once. The germline V gene has CDR1 GTSNPN and CDR2 SVGIG (reference sequence). V dropped 5 bases and J dropped 1 base, with 15 bases sitting between them. The CDR3 length is 14 residues. The origin of this receptor is a woman aged 18 to 35 with acute or convalescent COVID-19. The chain couples TRBV30 to TRBJ2-7; D may be TRBD1 (6 bases). Material for sequencing was peripheral blood. The CDR3 region has the DNA TGTGCCTGGGAACCGGGACAAGGGTCCTACGAGCAGTACTTC. This translates into CAWEPGQGSYEQYF. The full variable domain, completed using reference TRBV30 and TRBJ2-7, is SQTIHQWPATLVQPVGSPLSLECTVEGTSNPNLYWYRQAAGRGLQLLFYSVGIGQISSEVPQNLSASRPQDRQFILSSKKLLLSDSGFYLCAWEPGQGSYEQYFGPGTRLTVT.